The clone carrying this T cell receptor beta chain was seen a few times. Its antigen is unknown. This sample was taken from a study of response to subunit inactivated influenza vaccine. Findings and caveats of the study: After each seasonal influenza vaccination, few new T cells are recruited, the authors suggested.

One entry per CDR3 protein results from TCRdb running MiXCR on the RT-PCR reads. The sample carries roughly 290,000 distinct CDR3 sequences, about a fifth recorded once. Sequenced material: PBMCs from blood, taken 21 months after vaccination. The receptor was isolated from a man aged 45 to 70 who received an inactivated influenza vaccine.

CDR3 amino acids: CASSFSPNQPQHF. The CDR3 DNA follows: TGTGCCAGCAGTTTCAGCCCGAACCAGCCCCAGCATTTT. The chain is built from TRBV6-2 or TRBV6-3 and TRBJ1-5; no clear D. Germline V CDR1 and CDR2: MNHEY, SVGEGT. The length of the CDR3 is 13 residues. The V end lost 4 bases, the J end lost 7 bases, and 11 bases lay between the germline ends.